The 15 T cell receptor beta chains below were found in one sample sequenced in a study of Graves' ophthalmopathy and Graves' hyperthyroidism. Amplifying from RNA transcripts, the study obtained TCR beta CDR3 regions. RT-PCR was first run with HTBI primers, then multiplex PCR in a second round. TCRdb reprocessed the multiplex PCR reads via MiXCR and lists one record per CDR3 protein. The sample lists 400,000 to 450,000 distinct CDR3 sequences, roughly 21% occurring once. The sequenced material came from peripheral blood. These TCRs come from a woman aged 18 to 35 with stable Graves' hyperthyroidism.

This clonotype occurred many times. The CDR3 DNA is TGTGCCAGCAGCCGTAGCGGGGGTCAAGAGACCCAGTACTTC. It translates to CASSRSGGQETQYF. The chain employs TRBV12-3 or TRBV12-4 and TRBJ2-5; 9 bases are a match to TRBD2. V lost 6 bases, J lost 2 bases, and 4 bases stayed unmatched. The CDR3 extends over 14 amino acids.

Concerning this clonotype: A much bigger clone sits one base away, suggesting this may be a read error. The V and J genes are TRBV29-1 and TRBJ2-6, with D hard to call. Deletions cut 4 bases from V and 4 bases from J, with 8 bases between. Germline V CDR1 and CDR2: SQVTM, ANQGSEA. CDR3 length equals 13 residues. CDR3 nucleotide sequence: TGCAGCGTTGCGGTAGTCGGGGCCAACGTCCTGACTTTC. Translated: CSVAVVGANVLTF.

The chain recombines TRBV7-6 with TRBJ2-7; tentatively, D is TRBD1 or TRBD2 (5 bases each). The CDR3 sequence is 17 residues long. Trimming took off 1 base at V and 5 bases at J, with 21 bases between the two ends. The germline V gene has CDR1 SGHVS and CDR2 FNYEAQ. The CDR3 DNA reads TGTGCCAGCAGCTTAGTTGGCGGCGGGCCCGGGGCCCACGAGCAGTACTTC. Encoded protein: CASSLVGGGPGAHEQYF.

This clonotype was observed at least ten times. J is TRBJ2-2 and V is TRBV6-4; 9 positions match TRBD2. Germline-derived CDR1 and CDR2 are MRHNA and SNTAGT. V shed 5 bases and J 5 bases; nucleotides not matched to a gene: 9. The CDR3 covers 16 residues. Here the CDR3 DNA reads TGTGCCAGCAGTAGTAGCGGGAGCTCGGAGACCGGGGAGCTGTTTTTT. Translated, it gives CASSSSGSSETGELFF.

The chain carries TRBV7-8 and TRBJ1-1; a weak D match, TRBD1 (5 bases). The CDR3 contains 14 residues. Germline V CDR1 and CDR2: SGHVS, FQNEAQ. V gave up 5 bases and J gave up 4 bases, with 14 bases separating them. This CDR3 is CASSPQSRATEAFF. The DNA for the CDR3 is TGTGCCAGCAGCCCACAAAGCAGGGCCACTGAAGCTTTCTTT.

This clonotype was picked up a small number of times. The chain couples TRBV12-3 or TRBV12-4 to TRBJ1-2; 12 nucleotides align to TRBD1. The V segment lost 5 bases and the J segment 4 bases; nucleotides outside the gene matches: 14. This CDR3 has 18 residues. In DNA form, the CDR3 reads TGTGCCAGCAGTGCCACCGGGACAGGGGGCAGTAAGGGCTATGGCTACACCTTC. The encoded protein is CASSATGTGGSKGYGYTF.

This clonotype was observed at least ten times. J is TRBJ2-7 and V is TRBV7-2; D may be TRBD1 (6 bases). V lost 5 bases and J lost 0, with 11 bases in between. Germline V gene data show CDR1 as SGHTA and CDR2 as FQGNSA. This CDR3 comprises 14 residues. The CDR3 coding sequence is TGTGCCAGCAGCAGAGACAGGATCTCCTACGAGCAGTACTTC. Amino acid sequence: CASSRDRISYEQYF. Complete variable domain (other parts from reference TRBV7-2 and TRBJ2-7): GAGVSQSPSNKVTEKGKDVELRCDPISGHTALYWYRQSLGQGLEFLIYFQGNSAPDKSGLPSDRFSAERTGGSVSTLTIQRTQQEDSAVYLCASSRDRISYEQYFGPGTRLTVT.

This chain joins TRBV29-1 and TRBJ2-5; 8 nucleotides agree with TRBD1. The ends lost 1 base at V and 5 bases at J; junction bases unmatched: 9. CDR1 is SQVTM, CDR2 ANQGSEA, per germline. The CDR3 consists of 15 residues. CDR3 coding DNA: TGCAGCGTTGAAGTCGGAACAGGGGGTAGGGAGACCCAGTACTTC. Its protein product is CSVEVGTGGRETQYF.

In its sample, this clonotype was seen many times. The chain uses TRBV4-1 and TRBJ1-1; the D is unclear. V lost 1 base, J lost 0 bases, and 9 bases lay in between. The CDR3 length is 15 residues. The germline CDR1 and CDR2 sequences are MGHRA and YSYEKL. CDR3 DNA: TGCGCCAGCAGCCAAGTCGTGTCTTTGAACACTGAAGCTTTCTTT. It translates to CASSQVVSLNTEAFF.

At least ten counts were recorded for this clonotype. V and J are TRBV3-1 and TRBJ2-5; D gene unclear. The V gene's germline CDR1 is LGHDT and CDR2 YNNKEL (reference sequence). The CDR3 is 15 amino acids. V was pared by 4 bases and J by 4 bases, with 16 bases between. The CDR3 nucleotides are TGTGCCAGCAGCCTTTCGAGAGCCTTCTCAGAGACCCAGTACTTC. Translated, it gives CASSLSRAFSETQYF.

There are a few counts of this clonotype. The rearrangement uses TRBV6-1 and TRBJ1-1; TRBD1 matches at 10 bases. This CDR3 region has 14 residues. The V and J ends lost 7 bases and 5 bases, in that order; junction bases with no gene match: 7. Germline V gives CDR1 MNHNS, CDR2 SASEGT. The CDR3 coding sequence is TGTGCCAGCACCACCAGGACAGGGGGAACTGAAGCTTTCTTT. Its translation is CASTTRTGGTEAFF.

This clonotype was observed many times. The chain employs TRBV9 and TRBJ2-2; D remains unclear. The CDR3 has 12 amino acids. Germline CDR1 reads SGDLS; CDR2 reads YYNGEE. V lost 0 bases to trimming and J lost 4 bases, with 1 base between them. In DNA form, the CDR3 reads TGTGCCAGCAGCGTAGCCACCGGGGAGCTGTTTTTT. Amino acid sequence: CASSVATGELFF.

This clonotype was counted many times. The chain is built from TRBV20-1 and TRBJ2-2, with D possibly being TRBD1 or TRBD2 (5 bases each). The germline V and J ends were trimmed by 4 bases and 7 bases, with 16 bases remaining between them. CDR1 and CDR2 (germline): DFQATT, SNEGSKA (reference sequence). CDR3 size: 14 residues. As DNA, the CDR3 is TGCAGTGCTACGGGACGGACGGACGGCGGGGAGCTGTTTTTT. Protein: CSATGRTDGGELFF.

This clonotype was counted many times. V and J are TRBV19 and TRBJ1-2; tentatively, D is TRBD1 (5 bases). Trimming shortened V by 3 bases and J by 2 bases, and 10 bases separated the two germline ends. Germline values: CDR1 LNHDA, CDR2 SQIVND (reference sequence). The length of the CDR3 is 14 residues. The CDR3 DNA follows: TGTGCCAGTAGTATGCAGCCAGGGAACTATGGCTACACCTTC. It encodes CASSMQPGNYGYTF.

CDR3 DNA sequence: TGTGCCAGCAGCTCACGTGGCGGACCCTACGAGCAGTACTTC. Its translation is CASSSRGGPYEQYF. The chain uses TRBV11-2 and TRBJ2-7, with D uncertain. From germline, CDR1 is SGHAT and CDR2 FQNNGV. This CDR3 has 14 amino acids. Trimming left V 4 bases short and J 2 bases short, with 12 bases between.